This T cell receptor beta chain originates from a study of T cells in narcolepsy. Study results and caveats: Same-patient CSF and blood CD4+ T cell clonotypes included HCRT-specific and TRIB2-specific autoreactive ones. Autoreactive clone sequences were missing from some blood memory CD4+ repertoires. Healthy controls reportedly lacked the autoreactive clonotypes serially found in patients' blood.

TCRdb keeps only in-frame clones here, not all; method: immunoSEQ multiplex PCR. The table lists about 20,000 clones, approximately 81% of them singletons. CDR1 MNHEY and CDR2 SVGAGI come from the germline V gene. The CDR3 is made up of 16 amino acids. Trimming stripped 2 bases from V and 6 bases from J, with 16 bases between. Remarks on this clone: The antigen is undetermined.

The chain combines TRBV6-5 with TRBJ2-2; weak D call: TRBD2 (6 bases). The sequence derives from a human donor in good health. The sample comprised memory (CD45RA-) CD4+ T cells from blood. The CDR3 spells CASSYPSPTSPGELFF. DNA of the CDR3: TGTGCCAGCAGTTACCCGTCCCCTACTAGCCCCGGGGAGCTGTTTTTT.